This TCR beta chain derives from a study of T cells in Graves' hyperthyroidism and ophthalmopathy. About the study: The initial diagnosis was the point when peripheral blood was collected, ahead of any treatment. Study-level points and caveats: The majority of expanded thyroid clonotypes above 0.001 also appeared in blood. Ophthalmopathy, which appeared later, was predicted by the model a median about 5.9 months before onset.

PBMCs were sourced from approximately 9.3 ml fresh peripheral blood. This clonotype has ten or more counts. Its antigen is unknown. The V end lost 4 bases, the J end lost 7 bases, and 17 bases lay between the germline ends. The CDR3 is 14 amino acids. Germline CDR1 reads SGHRS; CDR2 reads YFSETQ. Amplification targeted TCR beta CDR3 regions from RNA transcripts. TCR CDR3 regions were first amplified by RT-PCR with HTBI primers. TCRdb reprocessed the multiplex PCR reads with MiXCR, giving one entry per CDR3 protein. The sample consists of hundreds of thousands of distinct CDR3 sequences, 15% to 20% of them appearing once.

The material sequenced was blood. The chain carries TRBV5-1 and TRBJ1-1; D unclear. This TCR was sampled from a woman aged 18-35 years with Graves' ophthalmopathy. The CDR3 protein is CASSLGSGWNEAFF. CDR3 bases: TGCGCCAGCAGCCTCGGGTCGGGGTGGAATGAAGCTTTCTTT.